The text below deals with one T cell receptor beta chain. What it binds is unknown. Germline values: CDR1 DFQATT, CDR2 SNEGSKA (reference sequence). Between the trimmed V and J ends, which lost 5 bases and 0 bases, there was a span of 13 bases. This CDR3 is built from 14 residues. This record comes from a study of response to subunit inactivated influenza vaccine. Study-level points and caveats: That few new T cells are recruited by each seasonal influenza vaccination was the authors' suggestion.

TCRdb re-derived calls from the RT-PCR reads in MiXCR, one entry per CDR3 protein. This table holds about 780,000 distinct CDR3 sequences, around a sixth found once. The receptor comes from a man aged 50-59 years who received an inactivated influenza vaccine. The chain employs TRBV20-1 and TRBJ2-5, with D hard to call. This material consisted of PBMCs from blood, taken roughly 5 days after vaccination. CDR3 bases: TGCAGTGCTCGCCAGGCGCAGTACCAAGAGACCCAGTACTTC. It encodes CSARQAQYQETQYF.